This T cell receptor (beta chain) is from a study of T cell changes during pregnancy in multiple sclerosis. The CDR3 is 15 amino acids. V gave up 3 bases and J gave up 10 bases, with 20 bases separating them. The germline CDR1 and CDR2 sequences are SGHNT and YYREEE (reference sequence). Profiling relied on immunoSEQ multiplex PCR, and the TCRdb table lists in-frame clones only, not all of them. The sample lists over 70,000 clones, around 92% seen once, with about 2% in the top ten. This clone came up once. This clonotype originated in a female donor with multiple sclerosis, enrolled in a pregnancy study. The rearrangement uses TRBV5-4 and TRBJ2-1; no firm D call. The material sequenced was peripheral blood, taken in the third trimester of pregnancy. The CDR3 protein is CASSSYGVIFGEQFF. The CDR3 nucleotides read TGTGCCAGCAGCTCATACGGAGTTATCTTCGGGGAGCAGTTCTTC.